A single sample gave rise to the 25 T cell receptor beta chains below, sequenced in a study of identical twins. TCRdb reprocessed the 5' RACE reads via MiXCR and lists one record per CDR3 protein. Of about 810,000 distinct CDR3 sequences listed, more than 9% are singletons. These data were also reused for a study on yellow fever vaccine responses in identical twins.

The sequencing input was PBMCs. The receptor set was obtained from a woman aged 18-30 years in good health.

This clonotype was observed a handful of times. The rearrangement joins TRBV7-9 to TRBJ1-4, with D perhaps TRBD1 (6 bases). V dropped 2 bases and J dropped 6 bases, with 16 bases sitting between them. Per the germline V gene, CDR1 is SEHNR and CDR2 is FQNEAQ (reference sequence). The CDR3 runs 16 residues. The CDR3 DNA reads as TGTGCCAGCAGCTTACCTCCGGGACAAATAGATGAAAAACTGTTTTTT. Translation gives CASSLPPGQIDEKLFF.

This clonotype occurred many times. This chain joins TRBV11-2 and TRBJ2-5; the D gene could be TRBD1 or TRBD2 (6 bases each). V was cut by 2 bases and J by 1 base, with 11 bases left in between. Germline V gene lookup returns CDR1 SGHAT and CDR2 FQNNGV. The CDR3 length is 15 residues. The CDR3 coding sequence is TGTGCCAGCAGCTTAAGGGGGGCAGTCCAAGAGACCCAGTACTTC. It is translated as CASSLRGAVQETQYF. The full variable domain, in which reference TRBV11-2 and TRBJ2-5 provide the parts outside the CDR3, is EAGVAQSPRYKIIEKRQSVAFWCNPISGHATLYWYQQILGQGPKLLIQFQNNGVVDDSQLPKDRFSAERLKGVDSTLKIQPAKLEDSAVYLCASSLRGAVQETQYFGPGTRLLVL.

This clonotype was found many times. The rearrangement links TRBV20-1 to TRBJ2-2; 7 bases map to TRBD1. Germline values: CDR1 DFQATT, CDR2 SNEGSKA (reference sequence). There are 14 residues in the CDR3. Germline trimming cut 4 bases from V and 4 bases from J; bases unmatched to any gene: 6. Written as DNA, the CDR3 is TGCAGTGCTAACCGACAGGGTGCCACCGGGGAGCTGTTTTTT. Protein product: CSANRQGATGELFF.

The chain combines TRBV25-1 with TRBJ2-3, with D hard to call. Per the germline V gene, CDR1 is MGHDK and CDR2 is SYGVNS. Trimming stripped 1 base from V and 11 bases from J, with 7 bases between. The CDR3 consists of 11 residues. As DNA, the CDR3 is TGTGCCAGCAGTGAATGGGCGCGGCAGTATTTT. Translated, it gives CASSEWARQYF.

This clonotype showed up just a few times. This rearrangement joins TRBV10-3 to TRBJ2-5; D is ambiguous. The CDR3 is made up of 13 amino acids. Germline loops: CDR1 ENHRY, CDR2 SYGVKD. The V end lost 3 bases, the J end lost 1 base, and 6 bases lay between the germline ends. The CDR3 reads CAISDHSQETQYF. CDR3 bases: TGTGCCATCAGTGATCATTCCCAAGAGACCCAGTACTTC.

This clonotype was seen a few times. The J gene is TRBJ2-7, the V gene TRBV2; TRBD2 is a possible D gene (5 bases). Germline V gives CDR1 SNHLY, CDR2 FYNNEI. The CDR3 spans 13 residues. The V end was cut by 4 bases, the J end by 4 bases, with 11 bases between. CDR3 bases: TGTGCCAGCAGTGGGAAACTAGGGTACGAGCAGTACTTC. Protein product: CASSGKLGYEQYF.

In its sample, this clonotype was seen a few times. The genes are TRBV20-1 and TRBJ1-2; D is undetermined. With 2 bases removed from V and 2 bases from J, the gap between germline ends came to 15 bases. Germline CDR1 reads DFQATT; CDR2 reads SNEGSKA (reference sequence). CDR3 length: 15 amino acids. CDR3 sequence: CSARLHGAENYGYTF. The DNA for the CDR3 is TGCAGTGCTAGACTCCACGGAGCAGAAAACTATGGCTACACCTTC.

J is TRBJ1-6 and V is TRBV7-9; no definite D call. Per germline, CDR1 SEHNR and CDR2 FQNEAQ (reference sequence). The ends were cut back, 2 bases at V and 5 bases at J, with 7 bases in the middle. The CDR3 is 14 residues long. The CDR3 protein is CASSLSQDNSPLHF. CDR3 nucleotides: TGTGCCAGCAGCTTATCGCAGGATAATTCACCCCTCCACTTT. The full variable domain, rest sourced from reference TRBV7-9 and TRBJ1-6, is DTGVSQNPRHKITKRGQNVTFRCDPISEHNRLYWYRQTLGQGPEFLTYFQNEAQLEKSRLLSDRFSAERPKGSFSTLEIQRTEQGDSAMYLCASSLSQDNSPLHFGNGTRLTVT.

The J gene is TRBJ2-2, the V gene TRBV27; the match to TRBD2 covers 12 bases. From germline, CDR1 is MNHEY and CDR2 SMNVEV (reference sequence). The V gene end was trimmed by 6 bases and the J gene end by 7 bases; junction bases not matched to a gene: 9. The CDR3 runs 16 residues. The CDR3 DNA reads as TGTGCCAGCAGCGACGACCTAGCGGGAGGGGTCGGGGAGCTGTTTTTT. This sequence encodes CASSDDLAGGVGELFF.

V and J are TRBV11-2 and TRBJ1-5, with D possibly matching TRBD1 (5 bases). V lost 5 bases and J lost 9, with 26 bases in between. The CDR3 loop spans 17 amino acids. Germline values: CDR1 SGHAT, CDR2 FQNNGV. CDR3 residues: CASSPARRWQAGAPQHF. CDR3 nucleotide sequence: TGTGCCAGCAGCCCAGCCCGTCGCTGGCAGGCCGGGGCGCCCCAGCATTTT.

CDR3 coding DNA: TGTGCCAGCAGTGAAGGTGGAAGGGTGTTTTCTGGAAACACCATATATTTT. Its protein product is CASSEGGRVFSGNTIYF. The rearrangement uses TRBV6-1 and TRBJ1-3; D is undetermined. V lost 1 base, J lost 1 base, and 14 bases lay in between. The CDR3 covers 17 residues. CDR1 MNHNS and CDR2 SASEGT come from the germline V gene.

Only a few counts were recorded for this clonotype. The J gene is TRBJ2-3, the V gene TRBV11-2; the D gene could be TRBD1 or TRBD2 (6 bases each). CDR1 and CDR2 from the germline V gene are SGHAT and FQNNGV. The ends were cut back, 4 bases at V and 0 bases at J, with 14 bases in the middle. The CDR3 contains 16 residues. The DNA of the CDR3 is TGTGCCAGCAGCTCCCTCGGGGGCTCTAGCACAGATACGCAGTATTTT. Amino acids: CASSSLGGSSTDTQYF. The complete variable domain, with remaining parts taken from reference TRBV11-2 and TRBJ2-3, reads EAGVAQSPRYKIIEKRQSVAFWCNPISGHATLYWYQQILGQGPKLLIQFQNNGVVDDSQLPKDRFSAERLKGVDSTLKIQPAKLEDSAVYLCASSSLGGSSTDTQYFGPGTRLTVL.

This clonotype appeared a few times. The rearrangement joins TRBV28 to TRBJ1-5; a weak D match, TRBD1 (6 bases). The CDR3 loop spans 14 amino acids. Trimming took 7 bases from V and 5 from J, leaving 15 bases between them. Germline V gives CDR1 MDHEN, CDR2 SYDVKM. DNA of the CDR3: TGTGCCAGCACCGAGGGGGGGGTCTATCAGCCCCAGCATTTT. This codes for CASTEGGVYQPQHF.

This clonotype was detected only a few times. V is TRBV3-1 and J is TRBJ2-1, with 9 bases that match TRBD1. CDR1 and CDR2 (germline): LGHDT, YNNKEL (reference sequence). V gave up 3 bases and J gave up 4 bases; unmatched junction bases: 7. The CDR3 contains 16 residues. The DNA of the CDR3 is TGTGCCAGCAGCCAGAATCCCGGGACAGGGTACAATGAGCAGTTCTTC. Translating gives CASSQNPGTGYNEQFF.

This sequence joins TRBV28 and TRBJ2-7, with a possible D match to TRBD1 (6 bases). Between the trimmed V and J ends, which lost 4 bases and 6 bases, there was a span of 22 bases. CDR3 length equals 16 residues. The germline V gene encodes CDR1 MDHEN and CDR2 SYDVKM. CDR3 protein: CASSSSGAILYPEQYF. The CDR3 region has the DNA TGTGCCAGCAGTTCCTCAGGGGCGATACTGTACCCCGAGCAGTACTTC.

Written as DNA, the CDR3 is TGTGCCAGCAGAGGGGGAGGGGGGACTAGACCTAGCACAGATACGCAGTATTTT. Encoded protein: CASRGGGGTRPSTDTQYF. This chain joins TRBV6-1 and TRBJ2-3; 8 nucleotides agree with TRBD2. This CDR3 is 18 amino acids long. V trimming: 6 bases; J trimming: 0 bases; junction bases outside the gene matches: 14. Germline V gene sequence: CDR1 MNHNS, CDR2 SASEGT.

J is TRBJ2-7 and V is TRBV7-2; TRBD2 agrees at 7 bases. From germline, CDR1 is SGHTA and CDR2 FQGNSA. The V segment lost 1 base and the J segment 2 bases; nucleotides outside the gene matches: 8. The length of the CDR3 is 16 residues. The CDR3 region is CASSLEVPSGTYEQYF. The CDR3, as DNA: TGTGCCAGCAGCTTAGAGGTCCCTAGCGGTACCTACGAGCAGTACTTC.

This clonotype was seen a handful of times. The CDR3 loop reads CSAGTSGGVVDTQYF. CDR3 DNA: TGCAGTGCGGGGACTAGCGGGGGGGTGGTAGATACGCAGTATTTT. V and J are TRBV20-1 and TRBJ2-3, with 16 bases matching TRBD2. CDR1 DFQATT and CDR2 SNEGSKA come from the germline V gene (reference sequence). The CDR3 length is 15 residues. With 6 bases clipped from V and 5 bases from J, the junction kept 5 bases outside the gene matches.

This sequence joins TRBV25-1 and TRBJ2-3; D uncertain. Germline V gene lookup returns CDR1 MGHDK and CDR2 SYGVNS. The CDR3 consists of 12 residues. The germline V and J ends were trimmed by 2 bases and 7 bases, with 7 bases remaining between them. The CDR3 here is CASSEMLHTQYF. CDR3 nucleotide sequence: TGTGCCAGCAGTGAAATGTTGCATACGCAGTATTTT.

There are many counts of this clonotype. CDR3 in amino acids: CASSVTPQQGQYGYTF. The CDR3, as DNA: TGTGCCAGCAGCGTAACCCCCCAACAAGGACAGTATGGCTACACCTTC. The rearrangement links TRBV9 to TRBJ1-2, with a tentative D call TRBD1 (6 bases). V lost 1 base, J lost 5 bases, and 18 bases lay in between. Germline CDR1 SGDLS, CDR2 YYNGEE. The CDR3 totals 16 residues.

This clonotype occurred a few times. J is TRBJ1-2 and V is TRBV24-1; 8 positions agree with TRBD1. V lost 7 bases, J lost 7 bases, and 7 bases stayed unmatched. Germline CDR1 reads KGHDR; CDR2 reads SFDVKD. The CDR3 covers 13 residues. The DNA for the CDR3 is TGTGCCACCAGCGGACAGGGAATGGGTGGCTACACCTTC. Encoded protein: CATSGQGMGGYTF.

This clonotype has ten or more counts. This chain links TRBV7-9 with TRBJ1-1, with D possibly being TRBD1 (6 bases). The V and J ends lost 4 bases and 1 base respectively, with 10 bases between them. Germline loops: CDR1 SEHNR, CDR2 FQNEAQ (reference sequence). This CDR3 is 14 amino acids long. The chain's CDR3 is CASSSGQPNTEAFF. CDR3 in DNA: TGTGCCAGCAGCTCAGGACAGCCGAACACTGAAGCTTTCTTT. Complete variable domain (other parts from reference TRBV7-9 and TRBJ1-1): DTGVSQNPRHKITKRGQNVTFRCDPISEHNRLYWYRQTLGQGPEFLTYFQNEAQLEKSRLLSDRFSAERPKGSFSTLEIQRTEQGDSAMYLCASSSGQPNTEAFFGQGTRLTVV.

This clonotype was seen many times. The J gene is TRBJ1-2, the V gene TRBV6-5; 7 bases are a match to TRBD1. Germline V gives CDR1 MNHEY, CDR2 SVGAGI. V was pared by 4 bases and J by 8 bases, with 19 bases of the junction left unmatched. The CDR3 is 17 amino acids. The CDR3 bases are TGTGCCAGCAGTTCTGATCTCCTACAGGGGATCAGTAAGGGCTACACCTTC. It translates to CASSSDLLQGISKGYTF.

This clonotype was seen more than once but under ten times. The CDR3 nucleotides are TGTGCCAGGACGGAACGGGACAGGGGGAACTCCGAGCAGTACGTC. Amino acid sequence: CARTERDRGNSEQYV. The chain uses TRBV27 and TRBJ2-7, with TRBD1 matching 11 bases. CDR1 MNHEY and CDR2 SMNVEV come from the germline V gene (reference sequence). This CDR3 is built from 15 residues. V lost 9 bases to trimming and J lost 6 bases; unmatched junction nucleotides: 13.

A few counts support this clonotype. The rearrangement uses TRBV5-1 and TRBJ1-1; D unclear. Germline values: CDR1 SGHRS, CDR2 YFSETQ. This CDR3 is built from 12 residues. Trimming pared 1 base from V and 10 bases from J, leaving 11 bases between. For the CDR3, the DNA is TGCGCCAGCAGCTTGCTTGGAGTCCGAGCTTTCTTT. Translated: CASSLLGVRAFF.